This entry concerns a single T cell receptor beta chain. Its antigen remains unidentified. This may be a read error, as it is one base from a much larger clone. The data were obtained in a study of regulatory T cells in long-lasting Graves disease. HTBI primers from iRepertoire and Arm-PCR of CDR3 regions yielded the TCR beta libraries. In TCRdb, the multiplex PCR reads were re-called with MiXCR into one record per CDR3 protein. The sample contains 250,000 or so distinct CDR3 sequences, 20% to 25% of which appear only once. Overall study findings and caveats: New patients shared roughly 960 public clonotypes, and persistent patients shared more, with over 2,500. Among samples with persistent disease, TRBV28, TRBJ1-2 and TRBJ2-5 were favored. Persistent Graves' cases showed lower TCR diversity than newly diagnosed cases.

Described time point: newly diagnosed GD, antithyroid drugs for less than 3 months. PBMCs provided the RNA from which the TCR library was made. With 5 bases removed from V and 9 bases from J, the gap between germline ends came to 23 bases. The CDR3 consists of 15 residues. Germline CDR1 is DFQATT and CDR2 is SNEGSKA (reference sequence). This TCR derives from a female donor with Graves disease. The input for sequencing was peripheral blood mononuclear cells (PBMCs), taken at new diagnosis, from a patient treated with antithyroid drugs. The chain employs TRBV20-1 and TRBJ2-1; D possibly corresponds to TRBD1 (6 bases). This CDR3 is CSASQHRANHSEQFF. The CDR3 nucleotides read TGCAGTGCTTCGCAACACAGGGCGAACCACAGTGAGCAGTTCTTC.